The 29 T cell receptor beta chains listed next were all sequenced from one sample in a study of vaccination and CD4 T cells after COVID-19. Treatment noted: approximately nine-day PBMC culture with coronavirus spike peptide pools or control peptides (ViraFEST assay). For these TCRs, the target antigens are not known. Sequenced with the Oncomine TCR Beta short-read assay was DNA taken from cultured CD4+ T cells. TCRdb independently ran MiXCR on the PCR reads; one entry per CDR3 protein. The sample comprises about 7,100 distinct CDR3 sequences, under 75% of which are singletons, and around 27% rests with the top ten. Sequences were obtained from CD4+ T cells from blood, cultured in vitro. These receptors were taken from a human donor who had recovered from COVID-19.

In this sample, this clonotype turned up a few times. The rearrangement joins TRBV6-1 to TRBJ1-2; 8 bases agree with TRBD1. The J segment lost 4 bases and the V segment lost 1 base, leaving 8 bases of the junction unmatched. The germline V gene encodes CDR1 MNHNS and CDR2 SASEGT. The CDR3 is made up of 16 amino acids. CDR3 in DNA: TGTGCCAGCAGTGAAGGGACAGGGTGGTTTATCTATGGCTACACCTTC. Its translation is CASSEGTGWFIYGYTF.

In this sample, this clonotype is medium-sized. The CDR3 here is CSAWRRDREKLFF. The CDR3 DNA is TGCAGTGCATGGAGAAGGGATCGAGAAAAACTGTTTTTT. The V and J genes are TRBV20-1 and TRBJ1-4; D uncertain. The CDR3 is 13 residues long. Germline loops: CDR1 DFQATT, CDR2 SNEGSKA (reference sequence). Trimming removed 6 bases from V and 8 bases from J, with 16 bases in between.

This clonotype was counted only a few times. The chain recombines TRBV2 with TRBJ2-3; maybe TRBD2 (6 bases). Trimming pared 3 bases from V and 4 bases from J, leaving 11 bases between. CDR3 length: 14 amino acids. CDR1 and CDR2 (germline): SNHLY, FYNNEI. CDR3 amino acids: CASSDQGGPDTQYF. In nucleotides, the CDR3 is TGTGCCAGCAGTGATCAGGGAGGTCCAGATACGCAGTATTTT.

In this sample, this clonotype is large. This chain connects TRBV5-1 to TRBJ1-1, with D perhaps matching TRBD1 (6 bases). The V and J ends lost 4 bases and 4 bases respectively, with 14 bases between them. Germline-derived CDR1 and CDR2 are SGHRS and YFSETQ. The CDR3 contains 14 residues. For the CDR3, the DNA is TGCGCCAGCAGCGGGGCAGGGGATGCCACTGAAGCTTTCTTT. This translates into CASSGAGDATEAFF.

J is TRBJ2-3 and V is TRBV2, with D perhaps matching TRBD2 (5 bases). Looked up from germline, CDR1 is SNHLY and CDR2 is FYNNEI. V lost 5 bases, J lost 2 bases, and 11 bases lay in between. The CDR3 runs 14 residues. The CDR3 loop is CASSRQRSTDTQYF. The CDR3 DNA follows: TGTGCCAGCAGTCGTCAGCGGTCCACAGATACGCAGTATTTT.

In its sample, this clonotype was seen a few times. The chain employs TRBV19 and TRBJ1-2; the D is unclear. V gave up 4 bases and J gave up 4 bases, with 10 bases separating them. There are 13 residues in the CDR3. The germline gives CDR1 LNHDA, CDR2 SQIVND (reference sequence). CDR3 in DNA: TGTGCCAGTAGTAGGAAGGGAAGCTATGGCTACACCTTC. Encoded protein: CASSRKGSYGYTF.

The chain links TRBV7-9 to TRBJ2-3; D is unclear. Between the trimmed V and J ends, which lost 8 bases and 7 bases, there was a span of 16 bases. CDR3 length equals 13 residues. The V gene's germline CDR1 is SEHNR and CDR2 FQNEAQ (reference sequence). This CDR3 is CASGSDVSYTQYF. In nucleotides, the CDR3 is TGTGCCAGCGGATCGGATGTTTCTTATACGCAGTATTTT.

This clonotype occurred a few times. This chain joins TRBV6-1 and TRBJ2-5; TRBD1 agrees at 7 bases. The germline V gene has CDR1 MNHNS and CDR2 SASEGT. This CDR3 comprises 14 residues. Unmatched junction bases numbered 6, after V lost 6 bases and J lost 2 bases. CDR3 sequence: CASSLQQGQETQYF. The DNA for the CDR3 is TGTGCCAGCAGCTTACAACAGGGGCAAGAGACCCAGTACTTC.

The J gene is TRBJ2-5, the V gene TRBV15; 7 bases are a match to TRBD2. V was pared by 1 base and J by 3 bases, with 14 bases of the junction left unmatched. The CDR3 covers 18 residues. The germline gives CDR1 LNHNV, CDR2 YYDKDF (reference sequence). The CDR3: CATSRGEPRREHEETQYF. The CDR3 bases are TGTGCCACCAGCAGAGGAGAACCTCGGCGGGAGCATGAAGAGACCCAGTACTTC.

The chain is built from TRBV12-3 or TRBV12-4 and TRBJ1-1, with unresolved D. V was clipped by 5 bases and J by 5 bases, with 12 bases between them. The CDR3 totals 13 residues. As DNA, the CDR3 is TGTGCCAGCAGTCTCTACGGGGATACTGAAGCTTTCTTT. It codes for CASSLYGDTEAFF.

The chain links TRBV19 to TRBJ2-3; D remains unclear. The V gene's germline CDR1 is LNHDA and CDR2 SQIVND (reference sequence). The V end was cut by 4 bases, the J end by 0 bases, with 11 bases between. The CDR3 runs 15 residues. The DNA of the CDR3 is TGTGCCAGTAGTAGTATCAGGTCGAGCACAGATACGCAGTATTTT. Amino acid sequence: CASSSIRSSTDTQYF.

This chain connects TRBV7-9 to TRBJ1-1, with D unresolved. The CDR3 sequence is 13 residues long. Per germline, CDR1 SEHNR and CDR2 FQNEAQ (reference sequence). The V and J ends lost 3 bases and 1 base respectively, with 6 bases between them. CDR3 DNA sequence: TGTGCCAGCAGCTTGGGATGGAACACTGAAGCTTTCTTT. Protein sequence: CASSLGWNTEAFF.

The chain joins TRBV7-8 to TRBJ1-5; D is unresolved. The ends were cut back, 0 bases at V and 6 bases at J, with 6 bases in the middle. The CDR3 covers 13 residues. The V gene's germline CDR1 is SGHVS and CDR2 FQNEAQ. CDR3 loop: CASSLAWAQPQHF. In DNA, the CDR3 is TGTGCCAGCAGCTTAGCGTGGGCTCAGCCCCAGCATTTT. Using reference TRBV7-8 and TRBJ1-5 for the parts outside the CDR3, the full variable domain is GAGVSQSPRYKVAKRGQDVALRCDPISGHVSLFWYQQALGQGPEFLTYFQNEAQLDKSGLPSDRFFAERPEGSVSTLKIQRTQQEDSAVYLCASSLAWAQPQHFGDGTRLSIL.

This sequence joins TRBV11-3 and TRBJ2-7; unclear D gene. Germline lookup yields CDR1 SGHNT and CDR2 YENEEA. This CDR3 comprises 18 residues. The V gene lost 1 base and the J gene lost 0 bases, with 19 bases spanning the gap. The CDR3 loop reads CASSLAALPSAYSYEQYF. In DNA, the CDR3 is TGTGCCAGCAGCTTAGCAGCTTTACCCAGCGCGTACTCCTACGAGCAGTACTTC.

The chain links TRBV6-1 to TRBJ1-2; D gene uncertain. V gave up 2 bases and J gave up 7 bases, with 11 bases separating them. Per the germline V gene, CDR1 is MNHNS and CDR2 is SASEGT. The CDR3 has 13 residues. Here the CDR3 reads CASSELIVSGYTF. As DNA, the CDR3 is TGTGCCAGCAGTGAACTGATAGTCTCTGGCTACACCTTC.

V usage is TRBV19 and J usage is TRBJ1-2; D is unclear. In germline, CDR1 is LNHDA, CDR2 SQIVND (reference sequence). The CDR3 is made up of 15 amino acids. V was shortened by 5 bases and J by 3 bases, with 16 bases between the two germline ends. Here the CDR3 DNA reads TGTGCCAGTAGTCATCGAAGCGGCGGCTACTATGGCTACACCTTC. It specifies CASSHRSGGYYGYTF.

The chain carries TRBV10-3 and TRBJ1-1; perhaps TRBD1 as D (5 bases). With 4 bases removed from V and 5 bases from J, the gap between germline ends came to 14 bases. The CDR3 is made up of 14 amino acids. Germline assignment: CDR1 ENHRY and CDR2 SYGVKD. CDR3 DNA sequence: TGTGCCATCAGTGTAAGCGGGGGGGGTACTGAAGCTTTCTTT. As protein: CAISVSGGGTEAFF.

V and J are TRBV6-5 and TRBJ2-3; a possible D gene is TRBD2 (5 bases). Between the trimmed V and J ends, which lost 2 bases and 2 bases, there was a span of 11 bases. CDR1 and CDR2 (germline): MNHEY, SVGAGI. The CDR3 has 15 residues. The CDR3: CASSYRGMDTDTQYF. Written as DNA, the CDR3 is TGTGCCAGCAGTTACAGAGGGATGGACACAGATACGCAGTATTTT.

The chain combines TRBV10-3 with TRBJ1-1; D is undetermined. The CDR3 covers 13 residues. Germline V gives CDR1 ENHRY, CDR2 SYGVKD. V lost 7 bases, J lost 1 base, and 10 bases lay in between. The CDR3 region is CAITSVGNTEAFF. The CDR3 DNA follows: TGTGCCATCACTTCAGTAGGGAACACTGAAGCTTTCTTT.

The chain combines TRBV7-2 with TRBJ2-7; 10 nucleotides agree with TRBD1. Germline assignment: CDR1 SGHTA and CDR2 FQGNSA. This CDR3 spans 15 amino acids. V shed 4 bases and J 4 bases; nucleotides not matched to a gene: 7. CDR3 protein: CASSSETGGWYEQYF. The CDR3, as DNA: TGTGCCAGCAGCTCCGAGACAGGGGGCTGGTACGAGCAGTACTTC. The whole variable domain, filled in from reference TRBV7-2 and TRBJ2-7, reads GAGVSQSPSNKVTEKGKDVELRCDPISGHTALYWYRQSLGQGLEFLIYFQGNSAPDKSGLPSDRFSAERTGGSVSTLTIQRTQQEDSAVYLCASSSETGGWYEQYFGPGTRLTVT.

The V and J genes are TRBV7-9 and TRBJ2-2; TRBD2 matches 7 bases. The CDR3 consists of 16 residues. Germline V gives CDR1 SEHNR, CDR2 FQNEAQ (reference sequence). V was pared by 5 bases and J by 4 bases, with 10 bases of the junction left unmatched. The CDR3 coding sequence is TGTGCCAGCAGCCGTGCCTTGGGACTATCCACCGGGGAGCTGTTTTTT. It translates to CASSRALGLSTGELFF. Full variable domain (rest looked up from reference TRBV7-9 and TRBJ2-2): DTGVSQNPRHKITKRGQNVTFRCDPISEHNRLYWYRQTLGQGPEFLTYFQNEAQLEKSRLLSDRFSAERPKGSFSTLEIQRTEQGDSAMYLCASSRALGLSTGELFFGEGSRLTVL.

The rearrangement links TRBV6-1 to TRBJ1-6, with TRBD1 matching over 10 bases. Germline V gives CDR1 MNHNS, CDR2 SASEGT. Trimming cost V 6 bases and J 8 bases; bases outside gene matches: 4. This CDR3 contains 14 residues. CDR3 loop: CASSRTGGDSPLHF. The CDR3 coding sequence is TGTGCCAGCAGCCGGACAGGGGGGGATTCACCCCTCCACTTT.

This clonotype was seen only a few times. J is TRBJ2-5 and V is TRBV6-5; tentatively, D is TRBD1 or TRBD2 (7 bases each). V lost 2 bases, J lost 9 bases, and 13 bases lay in between. The CDR3 extends over 13 amino acids. Germline lookup yields CDR1 MNHEY and CDR2 SVGAGI. The CDR3 here is CASSYPGGGSQYF. In DNA, the CDR3 is TGTGCCAGCAGTTACCCAGGGGGGGGGTCCCAGTACTTC.

The chain employs TRBV28 and TRBJ2-1; D ambiguous. The length of the CDR3 is 13 residues. Germline loops: CDR1 MDHEN, CDR2 SYDVKM. V lost 5 bases, J lost 4 bases, and 9 bases lay in between. For the CDR3, the DNA is TGTGCCAGCAGTCTGGACCCTTACAATGAGCAGTTCTTC. Residues: CASSLDPYNEQFF.

The chain uses TRBV19 and TRBJ2-1, with 10 bases fitting TRBD1. The germline CDR1 and CDR2 sequences are LNHDA and SQIVND (reference sequence). J lost 2 bases, V lost 6 bases, and 1 base had no gene match. The CDR3 loop spans 14 amino acids. The CDR3 reads CASRGTGAYNEQFF. CDR3 DNA sequence: TGTGCCAGTAGGGGGACAGGGGCCTACAATGAGCAGTTCTTC.

The chain joins TRBV11-3 to TRBJ2-2; 7 bases are shared with TRBD1. V lost 5 bases to trimming and J lost 4 bases; unmatched junction nucleotides: 16. The germline CDR1 and CDR2 sequences are SGHNT and YENEEA. This CDR3 is built from 18 residues. The DNA for the CDR3 is TGTGCCAGCAGCCCCTCACTACCCTTACAGGGGTTCACCGGGGAGCTGTTTTTT. This translates into CASSPSLPLQGFTGELFF.

The chain has TRBV2 and TRBJ1-2, with 9 bases that match TRBD1. Germline V gene lookup returns CDR1 SNHLY and CDR2 FYNNEI. V was pared by 6 bases and J by 6 bases, with 5 bases of the junction left unmatched. The CDR3 is made up of 13 amino acids. The CDR3 spells CASRWDRANGYTF. The CDR3 nucleotides read TGTGCCAGCAGATGGGACAGGGCCAATGGCTACACCTTC.

The chain is built from TRBV7-2 and TRBJ2-5; tentatively, D is TRBD2 (6 bases). The CDR3 has 12 amino acids. Germline V gene sequence: CDR1 SGHTA, CDR2 FQGNSA. The V end was cut by 4 bases, the J end by 7 bases, with 10 bases between. Here the CDR3 reads CASSSGGGTQYF. The CDR3 nucleotides read TGTGCCAGCAGCTCTGGGGGAGGGACCCAGTACTTC.

This clonotype occurred once. V gene TRBV20-1 combines with J gene TRBJ2-3; no firm D call. The CDR3 totals 13 residues. Trimming took off 1 base at V and 6 bases at J, with 11 bases between the two ends. Germline V gene lookup returns CDR1 DFQATT and CDR2 SNEGSKA (reference sequence). In nucleotides, the CDR3 is TGCAGTGCTAGAGCCTTTTTAGGGGATACGCAGTATTTT. It translates to CSARAFLGDTQYF.